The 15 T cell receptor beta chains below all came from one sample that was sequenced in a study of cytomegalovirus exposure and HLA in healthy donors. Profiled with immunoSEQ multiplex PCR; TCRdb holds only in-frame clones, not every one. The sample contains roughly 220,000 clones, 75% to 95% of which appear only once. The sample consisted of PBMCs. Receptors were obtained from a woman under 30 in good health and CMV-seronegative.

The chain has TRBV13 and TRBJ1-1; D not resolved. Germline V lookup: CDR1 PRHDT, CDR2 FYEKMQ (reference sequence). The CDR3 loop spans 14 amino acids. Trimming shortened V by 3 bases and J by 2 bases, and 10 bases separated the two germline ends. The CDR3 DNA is TGTGCCAGCAGCTTGAGACACTCAAACACTGAAGCTTTCTTT. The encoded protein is CASSLRHSNTEAFF.

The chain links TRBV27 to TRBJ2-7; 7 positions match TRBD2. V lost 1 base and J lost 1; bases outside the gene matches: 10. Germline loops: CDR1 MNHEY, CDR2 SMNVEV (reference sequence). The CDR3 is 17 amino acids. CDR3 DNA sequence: TGTGCCAGCAGTTTATTGTCGCGGGAGAGTGGGTCCTACGAGCAGTACTTC. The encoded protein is CASSLLSRESGSYEQYF.

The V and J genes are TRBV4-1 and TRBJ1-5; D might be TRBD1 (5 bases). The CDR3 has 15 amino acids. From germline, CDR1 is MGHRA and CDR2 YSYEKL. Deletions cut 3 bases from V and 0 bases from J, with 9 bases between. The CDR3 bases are TGCGCCAGCAGCCAGGACATAGATAGCAATCAGCCCCAGCATTTT. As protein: CASSQDIDSNQPQHF.

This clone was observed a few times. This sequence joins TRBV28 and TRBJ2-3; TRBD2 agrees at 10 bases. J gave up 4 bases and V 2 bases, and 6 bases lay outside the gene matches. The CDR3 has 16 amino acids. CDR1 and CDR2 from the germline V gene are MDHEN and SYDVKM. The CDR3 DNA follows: TGTGCCAGCAGTTTACGGCTTCTAGCGGGAGCAGATACGCAGTATTTT. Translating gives CASSLRLLAGADTQYF. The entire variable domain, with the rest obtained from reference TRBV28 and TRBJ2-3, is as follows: DVKVTQSSRYLVKRTGEKVFLECVQDMDHENMFWYRQDPGLGLRLIYFSYDVKMKEKGDIPEGYSVSREKKERFSLILESASTNQTSMYLCASSLRLLAGADTQYFGPGTRLTVL.

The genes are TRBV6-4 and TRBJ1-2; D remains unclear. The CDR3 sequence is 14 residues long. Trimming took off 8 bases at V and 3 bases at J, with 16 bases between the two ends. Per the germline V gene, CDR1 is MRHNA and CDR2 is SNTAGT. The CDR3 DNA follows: TGTGCCAGCTCCCGGGGAAGGGAGGACTATGGCTACACCTTC. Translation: CASSRGREDYGYTF.

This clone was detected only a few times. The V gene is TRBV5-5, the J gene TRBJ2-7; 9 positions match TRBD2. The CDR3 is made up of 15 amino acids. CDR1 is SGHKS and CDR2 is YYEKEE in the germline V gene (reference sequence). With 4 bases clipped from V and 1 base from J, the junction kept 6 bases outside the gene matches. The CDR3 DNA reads TGTGCCAGCAGCGATGGGACTAGCCGTTCCTACGAGCAGTACTTC. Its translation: CASSDGTSRSYEQYF.

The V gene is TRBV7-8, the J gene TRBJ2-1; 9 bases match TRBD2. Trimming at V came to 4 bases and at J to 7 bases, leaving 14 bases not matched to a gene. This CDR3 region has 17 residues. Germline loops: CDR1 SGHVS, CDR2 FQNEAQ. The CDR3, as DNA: TGTGCCAGCAGCTCACACAATCGGGCGGGAGGGCCGAATGAGCAGTTCTTC. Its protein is CASSSHNRAGGPNEQFF.

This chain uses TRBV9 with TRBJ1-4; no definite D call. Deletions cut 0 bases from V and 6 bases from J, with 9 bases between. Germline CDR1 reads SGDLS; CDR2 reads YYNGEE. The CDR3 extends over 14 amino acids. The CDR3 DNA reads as TGTGCCAGCAGCGTAGGAGGGTATGATGAAAAACTGTTTTTT. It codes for CASSVGGYDEKLFF.

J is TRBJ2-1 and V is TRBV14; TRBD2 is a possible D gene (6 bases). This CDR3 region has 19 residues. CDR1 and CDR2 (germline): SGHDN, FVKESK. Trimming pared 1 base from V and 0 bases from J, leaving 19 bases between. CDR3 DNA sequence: TGTGCCAGCAGCCAAGGTCGTGGGAGGAGGGCCTACTCCTACAATGAGCAGTTCTTC. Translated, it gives CASSQGRGRRAYSYNEQFF.

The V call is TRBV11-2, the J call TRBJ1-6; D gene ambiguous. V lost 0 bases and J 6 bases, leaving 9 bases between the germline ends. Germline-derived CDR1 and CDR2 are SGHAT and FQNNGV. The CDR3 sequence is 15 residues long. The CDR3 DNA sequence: TGTGCCAGCAGCTTAGATGCAGGTGGTAATTCACCCCTCCACTTT. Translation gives CASSLDAGGNSPLHF.

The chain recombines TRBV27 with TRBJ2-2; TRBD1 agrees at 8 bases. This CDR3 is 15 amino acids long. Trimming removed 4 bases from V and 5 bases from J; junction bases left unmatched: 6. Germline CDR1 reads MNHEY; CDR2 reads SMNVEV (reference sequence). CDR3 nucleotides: TGTGCCAGCAGTTCTTCACAGGGGGTAACCGGGGAGCTGTTTTTT. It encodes CASSSSQGVTGELFF.

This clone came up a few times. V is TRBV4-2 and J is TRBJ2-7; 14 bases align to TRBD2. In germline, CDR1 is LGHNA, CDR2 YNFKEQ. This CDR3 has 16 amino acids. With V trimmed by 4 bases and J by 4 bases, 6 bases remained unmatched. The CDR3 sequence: CASSPWTSGRMYEQYF. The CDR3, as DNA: TGTGCCAGCAGCCCGTGGACTAGCGGGAGGATGTACGAGCAGTACTTC.

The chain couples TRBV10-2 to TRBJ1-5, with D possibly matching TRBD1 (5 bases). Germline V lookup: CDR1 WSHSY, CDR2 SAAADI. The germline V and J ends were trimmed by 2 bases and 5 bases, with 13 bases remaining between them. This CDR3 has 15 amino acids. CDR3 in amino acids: CASSEGRAGDQPQHF. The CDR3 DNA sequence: TGCGCCAGCAGTGAGGGCAGGGCGGGGGATCAGCCCCAGCATTTT.

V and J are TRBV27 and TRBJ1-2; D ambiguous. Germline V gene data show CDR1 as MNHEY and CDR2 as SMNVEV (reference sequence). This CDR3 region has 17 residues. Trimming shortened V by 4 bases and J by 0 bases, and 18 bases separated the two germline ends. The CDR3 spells CASSSFRLSDSNYGYTF. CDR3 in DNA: TGTGCCAGCAGTTCGTTCAGACTGTCGGATTCTAACTATGGCTACACCTTC.

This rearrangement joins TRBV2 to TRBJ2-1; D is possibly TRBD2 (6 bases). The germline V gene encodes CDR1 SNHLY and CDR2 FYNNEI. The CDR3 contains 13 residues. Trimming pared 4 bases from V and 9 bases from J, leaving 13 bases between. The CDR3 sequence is CASSGHGGVEQFF. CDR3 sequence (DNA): TGTGCCAGCAGTGGCCACGGGGGAGTTGAGCAGTTCTTC.